Sequencing of this T cell receptor beta chain was carried out in a study of vaccination and CD4 T cells after COVID-19. Study details: Blood was drawn a median around 71 days post second dose, range 14 to 241.

Study-wide results and limits: Looking at convalescent patients, a median about 90% of reactive clones were present only post-vaccination.

Sequencing of DNA taken from cultured CD4+ T cells relied on the Oncomine TCR Beta short-read assay. TCRdb itself ran the PCR reads through MiXCR, one entry per CDR3 protein. Here the sample spans 6,500 to 10,000 distinct CDR3 sequences, 61% being singletons. Documented treatment: approximately nine-day PBMC culture with coronavirus spike peptide pools or control peptides (ViraFEST assay). V lost 0 bases, J lost 8 bases, and 13 bases lay in between. This CDR3 spans 15 amino acids. Germline V gene data show CDR1 as MNHEY and CDR2 as SVGAGI. Turning to this clonotype: No antigen is known for it.

Sample: CD4+ T cells from blood, cultured in vitro. The clonotype originates from a human donor who had recovered from COVID-19. This chain joins TRBV6-5 and TRBJ1-4; D unresolved. The CDR3 loop reads CASSYSTQPDEKLFF. The CDR3, as DNA: TGTGCCAGCAGTTACTCGACACAGCCGGACGAAAAACTGTTTTTT.